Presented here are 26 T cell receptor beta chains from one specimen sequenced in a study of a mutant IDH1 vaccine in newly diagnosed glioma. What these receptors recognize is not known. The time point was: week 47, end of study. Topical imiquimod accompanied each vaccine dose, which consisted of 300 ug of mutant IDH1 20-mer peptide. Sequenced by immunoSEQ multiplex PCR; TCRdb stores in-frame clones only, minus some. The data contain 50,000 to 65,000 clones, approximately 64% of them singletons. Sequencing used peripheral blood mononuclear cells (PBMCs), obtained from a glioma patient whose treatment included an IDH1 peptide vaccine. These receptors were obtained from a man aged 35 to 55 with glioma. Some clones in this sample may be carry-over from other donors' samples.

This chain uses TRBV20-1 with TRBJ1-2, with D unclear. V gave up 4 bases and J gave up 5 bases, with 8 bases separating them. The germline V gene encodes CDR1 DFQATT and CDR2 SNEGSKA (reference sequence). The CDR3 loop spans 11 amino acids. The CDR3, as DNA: TGCAGTGCTAAGACGGAGTATGGCTACACCTTC. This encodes CSAKTEYGYTF.

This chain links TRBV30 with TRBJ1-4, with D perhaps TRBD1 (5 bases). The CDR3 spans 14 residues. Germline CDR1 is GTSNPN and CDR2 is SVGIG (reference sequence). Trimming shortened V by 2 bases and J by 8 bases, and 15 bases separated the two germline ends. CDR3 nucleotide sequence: TGTGCCTGGAGTACACGGGGGGGACGGGAAAAACTGTTTTTT. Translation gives CAWSTRGGREKLFF.

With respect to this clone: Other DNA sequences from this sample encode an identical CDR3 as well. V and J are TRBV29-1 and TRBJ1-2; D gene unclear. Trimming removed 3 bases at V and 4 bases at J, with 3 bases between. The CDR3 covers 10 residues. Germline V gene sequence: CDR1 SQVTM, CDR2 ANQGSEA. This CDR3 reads CSVEGYGYTF. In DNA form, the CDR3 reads TGCAGCGTTGAGGGCTATGGCTACACCTTC.

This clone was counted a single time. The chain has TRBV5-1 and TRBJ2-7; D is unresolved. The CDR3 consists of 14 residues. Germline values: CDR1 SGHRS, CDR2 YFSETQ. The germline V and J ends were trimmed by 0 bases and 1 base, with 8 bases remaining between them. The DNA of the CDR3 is TGCGCCAGCAGCTTGGACCTGCCATCCTACGAGCAGTACTTC. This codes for CASSLDLPSYEQYF.

DNA of the CDR3: TGTGCCAGCGGGCCCGGGACTCAGGGGGAGACCCAGTACTTC. Amino acid sequence: CASGPGTQGETQYF. The V gene is TRBV6-6, the J gene TRBJ2-5, with D tentatively TRBD1 or TRBD2 (6 bases each). CDR3 length: 14 residues. Germline-derived CDR1 and CDR2 are MNHNY and SVGAGI (reference sequence). Trimming stripped 8 bases from V and 5 bases from J, with 18 bases between.

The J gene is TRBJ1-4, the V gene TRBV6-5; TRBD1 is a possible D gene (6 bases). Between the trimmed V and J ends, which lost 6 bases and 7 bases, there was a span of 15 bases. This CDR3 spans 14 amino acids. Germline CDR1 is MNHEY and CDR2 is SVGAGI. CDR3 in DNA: TGTGCCAGCAGCCCGGTCGGGGGCCTTGAAAAACTGTTTTTT. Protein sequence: CASSPVGGLEKLFF.

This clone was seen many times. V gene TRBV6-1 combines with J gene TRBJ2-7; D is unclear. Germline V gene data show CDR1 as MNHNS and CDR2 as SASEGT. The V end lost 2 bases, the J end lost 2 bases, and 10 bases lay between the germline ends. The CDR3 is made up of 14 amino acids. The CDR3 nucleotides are TGTGCCAGCAGTGAATTTTGGGCGACCTACGAGCAGTACTTC. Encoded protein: CASSEFWATYEQYF.

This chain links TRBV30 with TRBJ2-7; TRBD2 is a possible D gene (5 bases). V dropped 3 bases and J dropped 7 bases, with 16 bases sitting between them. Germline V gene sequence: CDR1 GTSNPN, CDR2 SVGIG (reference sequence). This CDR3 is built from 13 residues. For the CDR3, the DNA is TGTGCCTGGAGCGGACTGGGAGCCTGGGAGCAGTACTTC. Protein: CAWSGLGAWEQYF.

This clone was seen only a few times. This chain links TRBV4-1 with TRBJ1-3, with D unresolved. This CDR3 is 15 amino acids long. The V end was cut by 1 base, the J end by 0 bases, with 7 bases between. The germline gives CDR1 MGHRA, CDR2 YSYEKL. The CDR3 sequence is CASSQVRGSGNTIYF. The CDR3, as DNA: TGCGCCAGCAGCCAAGTTCGGGGCTCTGGAAACACCATATATTTT.

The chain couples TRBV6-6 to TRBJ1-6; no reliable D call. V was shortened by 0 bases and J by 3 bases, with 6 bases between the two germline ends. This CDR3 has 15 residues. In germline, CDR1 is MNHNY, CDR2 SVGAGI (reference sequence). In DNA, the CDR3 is TGTGCCAGCAGTTACTCGGAGTTCTATAATTCACCCCTCCACTTT. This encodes CASSYSEFYNSPLHF.

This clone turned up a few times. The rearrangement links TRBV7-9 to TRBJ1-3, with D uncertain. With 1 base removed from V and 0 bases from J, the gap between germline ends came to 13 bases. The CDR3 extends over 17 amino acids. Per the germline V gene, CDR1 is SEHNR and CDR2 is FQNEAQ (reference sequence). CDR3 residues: CASSLGGLGFSGNTIYF. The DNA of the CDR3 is TGTGCCAGCAGCTTAGGTGGGCTAGGTTTCTCTGGAAACACCATATATTTT.

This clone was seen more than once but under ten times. The CDR3 sequence: CASSLTGGGNEKLFF. CDR3 bases: TGTGCCAGCAGCTTGACAGGGGGGGGAAATGAAAAACTGTTTTTT. V usage is TRBV7-6 and J usage is TRBJ1-4; TRBD1 matches 9 bases. Germline-derived CDR1 and CDR2 are SGHVS and FNYEAQ. The CDR3 totals 15 residues. V lost 3 bases to trimming and J lost 5 bases; unmatched junction nucleotides: 4.

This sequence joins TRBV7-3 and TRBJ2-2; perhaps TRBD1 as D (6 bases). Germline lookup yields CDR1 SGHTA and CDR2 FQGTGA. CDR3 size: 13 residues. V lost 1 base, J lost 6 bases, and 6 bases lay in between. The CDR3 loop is CASSLRGPGELFF. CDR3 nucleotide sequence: TGTGCCAGCAGCTTAAGGGGGCCCGGGGAGCTGTTTTTT.

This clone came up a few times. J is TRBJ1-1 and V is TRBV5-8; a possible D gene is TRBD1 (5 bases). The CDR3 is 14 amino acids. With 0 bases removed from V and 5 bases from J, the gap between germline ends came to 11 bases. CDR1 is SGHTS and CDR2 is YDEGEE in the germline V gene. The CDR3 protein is CASSLVGGGTEAFF. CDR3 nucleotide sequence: TGTGCCAGCAGCTTGGTCGGCGGGGGTACTGAAGCTTTCTTT. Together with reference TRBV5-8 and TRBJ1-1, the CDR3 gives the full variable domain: EAGVTQSPTHLIKTRGQQATLRCSPISGHTSVYWYQQALGLGLQFLLWYDEGEERNRGNFPPRFSGRQFPNYSSELNVNALELEDSALYLCASSLVGGGTEAFFGQGTRLTVV.

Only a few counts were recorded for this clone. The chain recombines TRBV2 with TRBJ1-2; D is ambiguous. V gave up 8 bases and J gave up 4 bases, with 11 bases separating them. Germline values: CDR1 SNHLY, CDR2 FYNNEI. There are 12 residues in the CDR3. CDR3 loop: CASVGQVYGYTF. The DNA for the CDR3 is TGTGCCAGCGTTGGGCAGGTCTATGGCTACACCTTC.

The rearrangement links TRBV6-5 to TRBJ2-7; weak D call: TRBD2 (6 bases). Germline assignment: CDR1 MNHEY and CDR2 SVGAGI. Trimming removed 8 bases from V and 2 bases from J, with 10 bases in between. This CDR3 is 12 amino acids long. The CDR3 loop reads CASGGGPYEQYF. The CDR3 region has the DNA TGTGCCAGCGGGGGAGGTCCCTACGAGCAGTACTTC.

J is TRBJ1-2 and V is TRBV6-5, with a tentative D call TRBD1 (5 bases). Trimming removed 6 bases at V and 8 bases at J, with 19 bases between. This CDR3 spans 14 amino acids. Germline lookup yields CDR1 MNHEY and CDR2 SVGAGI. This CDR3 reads CASSPDTAIGGYTF. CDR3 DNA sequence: TGTGCCAGCAGCCCGGACACGGCAATTGGAGGCTACACCTTC.

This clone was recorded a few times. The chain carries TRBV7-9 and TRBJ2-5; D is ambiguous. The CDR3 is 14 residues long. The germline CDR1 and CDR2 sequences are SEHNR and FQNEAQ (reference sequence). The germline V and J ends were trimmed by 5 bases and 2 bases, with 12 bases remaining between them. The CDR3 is CASSRKDGQETQYF. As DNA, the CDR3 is TGTGCCAGCAGCCGAAAAGACGGACAAGAGACCCAGTACTTC.

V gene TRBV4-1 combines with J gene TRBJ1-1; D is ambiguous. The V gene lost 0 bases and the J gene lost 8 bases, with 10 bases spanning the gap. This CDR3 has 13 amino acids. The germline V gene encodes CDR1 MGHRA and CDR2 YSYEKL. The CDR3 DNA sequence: TGCGCCAGCAGCCAAGAGGGCGGACCGGAAGCTTTCTTT. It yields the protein CASSQEGGPEAFF.

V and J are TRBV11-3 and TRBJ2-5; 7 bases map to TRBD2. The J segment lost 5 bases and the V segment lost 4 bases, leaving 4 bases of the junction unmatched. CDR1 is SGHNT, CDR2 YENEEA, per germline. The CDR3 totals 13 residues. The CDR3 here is CASSSRGRETQYF. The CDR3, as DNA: TGTGCCAGCAGCTCGCGGGGGAGGGAGACCCAGTACTTC.

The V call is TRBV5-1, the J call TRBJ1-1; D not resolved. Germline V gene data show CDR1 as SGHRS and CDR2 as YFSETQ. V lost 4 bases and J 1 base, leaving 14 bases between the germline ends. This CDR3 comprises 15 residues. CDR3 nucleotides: TGCGCCAGCAGCCCCAATAATCGACAGAACACTGAAGCTTTCTTT. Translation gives CASSPNNRQNTEAFF.

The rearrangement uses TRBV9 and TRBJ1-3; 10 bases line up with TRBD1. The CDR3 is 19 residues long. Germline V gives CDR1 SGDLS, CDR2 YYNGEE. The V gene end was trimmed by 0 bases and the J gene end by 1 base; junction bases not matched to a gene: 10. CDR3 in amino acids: CASSVGAGTGVLSGNTIYF. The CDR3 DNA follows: TGTGCCAGCAGCGTAGGGGCCGGGACAGGGGTTTTATCTGGAAACACCATATATTTT.

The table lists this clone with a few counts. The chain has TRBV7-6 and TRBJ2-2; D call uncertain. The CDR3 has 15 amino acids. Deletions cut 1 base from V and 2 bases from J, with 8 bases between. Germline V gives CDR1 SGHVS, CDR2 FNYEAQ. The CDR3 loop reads CASSLEVVNTGELFF. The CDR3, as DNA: TGTGCCAGCAGCTTAGAGGTGGTCAACACCGGGGAGCTGTTTTTT.

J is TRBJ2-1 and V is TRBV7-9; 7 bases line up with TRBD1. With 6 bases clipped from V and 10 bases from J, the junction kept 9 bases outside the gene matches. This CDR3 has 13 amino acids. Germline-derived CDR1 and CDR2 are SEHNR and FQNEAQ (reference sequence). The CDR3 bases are TGTGCCAGCAGGCTCAAAACAGGGGAGGAGCAGTTCTTC. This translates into CASRLKTGEEQFF.

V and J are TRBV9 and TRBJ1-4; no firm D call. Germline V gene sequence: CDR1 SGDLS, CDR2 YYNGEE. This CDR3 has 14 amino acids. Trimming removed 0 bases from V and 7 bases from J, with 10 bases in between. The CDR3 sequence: CASSVAAGTEKLFF. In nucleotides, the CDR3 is TGTGCCAGCAGCGTAGCGGCAGGTACTGAAAAACTGTTTTTT.

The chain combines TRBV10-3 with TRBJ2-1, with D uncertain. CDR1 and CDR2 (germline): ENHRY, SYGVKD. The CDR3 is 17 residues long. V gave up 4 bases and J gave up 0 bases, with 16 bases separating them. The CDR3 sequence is CAISGLQPLSSYNEQFF. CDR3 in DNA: TGTGCCATCAGTGGATTACAGCCGCTTAGCTCCTACAATGAGCAGTTCTTC.